This passage covers 21 T cell receptor beta chains from one sample sequenced in a study of shared clonotypes between healthy human individuals. Profiling relied on immunoSEQ multiplex PCR, and the TCRdb table lists in-frame clones only, not all of them. In the table there are over 95,000 clones, around half of which are singletons. Sequenced: PBMCs. The origin of the receptors is a woman aged 40-49 years in good health. Some clones in this sample may be carry-over from other donors' samples.

The gene calls are TRBV7-9 and TRBJ2-1; D might be TRBD2 (6 bases). Germline V gene sequence: CDR1 SEHNR, CDR2 FQNEAQ (reference sequence). V dropped 5 bases and J dropped 0 bases, with 11 bases sitting between them. This CDR3 spans 15 amino acids. CDR3 in DNA: TGTGCCAGCAGCCCAGGGACTTTCTCCTACAATGAGCAGTTCTTC. Translating gives CASSPGTFSYNEQFF.

In the case of this clone: A read error may produce the germline difference seen at one junction end. The chain has TRBV4-3 and TRBJ2-3; D not certain. The V gene's germline CDR1 is LGHNA and CDR2 YSLEER. The CDR3 totals 15 residues. In DNA, the CDR3 is TGCGCCAGCGGCCAAGACCAGCAGGGCACAGATACGCAGTATTTT. Translation: CASGQDQQGTDTQYF.

V gene TRBV19 combines with J gene TRBJ1-6; no clear D. Per the germline V gene, CDR1 is LNHDA and CDR2 is SQIVND (reference sequence). The V end was cut by 7 bases, the J end by 0 bases, with 10 bases between. This CDR3 has 15 residues. The CDR3 DNA sequence: TGTGCCAGTATGGCCTCGAGCTCCTATAATTCACCCCTCCACTTT. Encoded protein: CASMASSSYNSPLHF.

The chain employs TRBV4-3 and TRBJ2-1, with 10 positions matching TRBD1. The length of the CDR3 is 15 residues. V lost 4 bases to trimming and J lost 2 bases; unmatched junction nucleotides: 2. Per the germline V gene, CDR1 is LGHNA and CDR2 is YSLEER. CDR3 amino acids: CASSLGTGAYNEQFF. The DNA for the CDR3 is TGCGCCAGCAGCCTAGGGACAGGGGCCTACAATGAGCAGTTCTTC.

Turning to this clone: The junction does not match germline at one end; this may be a read error. The CDR3 bases are TGTGCCAGCAGTTTAGGATACAGTGAGCAGTTCTTC. This encodes CASSLGYSEQFF. The V and J genes are TRBV28 and TRBJ2-1; no firm D call. The CDR3 is 12 amino acids. CDR1 is MDHEN and CDR2 is SYDVKM in the germline V gene.

This clone was seen many times. The J gene is TRBJ2-7, the V gene TRBV2; 7 nucleotides match TRBD1. Germline-derived CDR1 and CDR2 are SNHLY and FYNNEI. The CDR3 is made up of 14 amino acids. The J segment lost 2 bases and the V segment lost 3 bases, leaving 4 bases of the junction unmatched. The CDR3 loop reads CASSEGQPTYEQYF. For the CDR3, the DNA is TGTGCCAGCAGTGAGGGACAGCCCACCTACGAGCAGTACTTC. Using reference TRBV2 and TRBJ2-7 for the parts outside the CDR3, the full variable domain is EPEVTQTPSHQVTQMGQEVILRCVPISNHLYFYWYRQILGQKVEFLVSFYNNEISEKSEIFDDQFSVERPDGSNFTLKIRSTKLEDSAMYFCASSEGQPTYEQYFGPGTRLTVT.

This chain uses TRBV7-2 with TRBJ1-2; a possible D gene is TRBD1 (6 bases). The CDR3 runs 12 residues. V was cut by 4 bases and J by 5 bases, with 8 bases left in between. CDR1 and CDR2 (germline): SGHTA, FQGNSA. The CDR3 DNA is TGTGCCAGCAGCTCCCAGGGGTATGGCTACACCTTC. It encodes CASSSQGYGYTF. Together with reference TRBV7-2 and TRBJ1-2, the CDR3 gives the full variable domain: GAGVSQSPSNKVTEKGKDVELRCDPISGHTALYWYRQSLGQGLEFLIYFQGNSAPDKSGLPSDRFSAERTGGSVSTLTIQRTQQEDSAVYLCASSSQGYGYTFGSGTRLTVV.

Notes on this clone: One end of the junction fails to match germline, which may point to a read error. The chain employs TRBV30 and TRBJ2-5, with TRBD1 as a possible D gene (7 bases). The CDR3 runs 12 residues. The germline V gene has CDR1 GTSNPN and CDR2 SVGIG (reference sequence). The CDR3 nucleotides are TGTGCCTGGGAGGAGGGGGCCAGCCATGAGAACTTC. It specifies CAWEEGASHENF.

This chain joins TRBV5-8 and TRBJ2-1; D unclear. CDR3 length: 15 amino acids. Germline lookup yields CDR1 SGHTS and CDR2 YDEGEE. V was trimmed by 0 bases and J by 1 base, leaving 8 bases between them. CDR3 amino acids: CASSLAANSYNEQFF. The DNA of the CDR3 is TGTGCCAGCAGCTTGGCGGCTAATTCCTACAATGAGCAGTTCTTC.

The chain has TRBV28 and TRBJ1-5; D possibly corresponds to TRBD1 (5 bases). The CDR3 has 15 residues. Trimming cost V 5 bases and J 2 bases, with 13 bases left between them. CDR1 and CDR2 (germline): MDHEN, SYDVKM. The CDR3 loop reads CASSAGVRGNQPQHF. CDR3 in DNA: TGTGCCAGCAGTGCGGGGGTTCGGGGCAATCAGCCCCAGCATTTT.

Here the CDR3 reads CASSYQGLDGYTF. CDR3 in DNA: TGTGCCAGCAGTTACCAGGGGTTAGATGGCTACACCTTC. The V and J genes are TRBV7-9 and TRBJ1-2, with D possibly matching TRBD1 (6 bases). V dropped 6 bases and J dropped 6 bases, with 14 bases sitting between them. Germline values: CDR1 SEHNR, CDR2 FQNEAQ (reference sequence). This CDR3 spans 13 amino acids. Full variable domain (outside the CDR3, taken from reference TRBV7-9 and TRBJ1-2): DTGVSQNPRHKITKRGQNVTFRCDPISEHNRLYWYRQTLGQGPEFLTYFQNEAQLEKSRLLSDRFSAERPKGSFSTLEIQRTEQGDSAMYLCASSYQGLDGYTFGSGTRLTVV.

V gene TRBV5-1 combines with J gene TRBJ2-1; 13 bases are shared with TRBD2. Germline V gene lookup returns CDR1 SGHRS and CDR2 YFSETQ. Germline trimming cut 0 bases from V and 5 bases from J; bases unmatched to any gene: 11. CDR3 length: 19 amino acids. The DNA for the CDR3 is TGCGCCAGCAGCTTGGCCCCCATCACTAGCGGGAGGGAGAACAATGAGCAGTTCTTC. Protein sequence: CASSLAPITSGRENNEQFF.

The genes are TRBV18 and TRBJ2-3; D is perhaps TRBD2 (6 bases). V gave up 3 bases and J gave up 0 bases, with 10 bases separating them. CDR1 KGHSH and CDR2 LQKENI come from the germline V gene. This CDR3 region has 15 residues. The CDR3 region is CASSPIAASTDTQYF. CDR3 coding DNA: TGTGCCAGCTCACCGATAGCGGCTAGCACAGATACGCAGTATTTT.

The genes are TRBV9 and TRBJ2-3; D is ambiguous. CDR3 length equals 15 residues. In germline, CDR1 is SGDLS, CDR2 YYNGEE. Trimming took 2 bases from V and 3 from J, leaving 13 bases between them. The CDR3 coding sequence is TGTGCCAGCAGCGTGGGCGGTTCTTTGACAGATACGCAGTATTTT. Translated, it gives CASSVGGSLTDTQYF.

The table lists this clone with a few counts. The rearrangement joins TRBV6-6 to TRBJ2-4; D possibly uses TRBD1 or TRBD2 (6 bases each). Trimming took 6 bases from V and 8 from J, leaving 11 bases between them. Germline loops: CDR1 MNHNY, CDR2 SVGAGI (reference sequence). CDR3 length: 12 amino acids. The CDR3 loop reads CASSWGADIQYF. The CDR3 DNA follows: TGTGCCAGCAGCTGGGGGGCCGACATTCAGTACTTC.

The chain uses TRBV7-2 and TRBJ2-7; 11 bases are a match to TRBD2. Germline values: CDR1 SGHTA, CDR2 FQGNSA. This CDR3 has 16 amino acids. J gave up 4 bases and V 0 bases, and 5 bases lay outside the gene matches. CDR3 DNA sequence: TGTGCCAGCAGCTTAGCGGGAGGGACTAGCGGATACGAGCAGTACTTC. Its protein product is CASSLAGGTSGYEQYF.

V and J are TRBV6-6 and TRBJ1-6, with D perhaps matching TRBD1 (6 bases). The CDR3 consists of 14 residues. V gave up 5 bases and J gave up 9 bases, with 14 bases separating them. The germline gives CDR1 MNHNY, CDR2 SVGAGI (reference sequence). The CDR3 is CASSKGDLSSPLHF. The CDR3 region has the DNA TGTGCCAGCAGTAAGGGGGATTTAAGTTCACCCCTCCACTTT.

The V gene is TRBV14, the J gene TRBJ1-2, with no clear D. V was shortened by 4 bases and J by 7 bases, with 16 bases between the two germline ends. CDR1 and CDR2 from the germline V gene are SGHDN and FVKESK. The CDR3 covers 14 residues. The CDR3 nucleotides read TGTGCCAGCAGCCCTTTTTCGGGCTTTTCTGGCTACACCTTC. This gives the protein CASSPFSGFSGYTF.

The chain has TRBV7-6 and TRBJ1-4, with D uncertain. The CDR3 covers 14 residues. Trimming removed 5 bases from V and 4 bases from J, with 11 bases in between. Germline V CDR1 and CDR2: SGHVS, FNYEAQ. The CDR3 sequence: CASSPIPLNEKLFF. The DNA for the CDR3 is TGTGCCAGCAGCCCTATACCCCTTAATGAAAAACTGTTTTTT.

The chain is built from TRBV6-4 and TRBJ2-3, with D tentatively TRBD1 (6 bases). CDR1 is MRHNA and CDR2 is SNTAGT in the germline V gene. The CDR3 has 15 residues. Trimming took off 0 bases at V and 2 bases at J, with 9 bases between the two ends. The chain's CDR3 is CASSDSGQPTDTQYF. CDR3 nucleotides: TGTGCCAGCAGTGACTCGGGACAACCCACAGATACGCAGTATTTT.

The rearrangement uses TRBV29-1 and TRBJ2-1; 13 bases map to TRBD2. Germline V gene sequence: CDR1 SQVTM, CDR2 ANQGSEA. The CDR3 runs 14 residues. Trimming at V came to 7 bases and at J to 7 bases, leaving 7 bases not matched to a gene. The CDR3 is CSATPGLAGNEQFF. The CDR3 DNA reads TGCAGCGCAACGCCGGGACTAGCGGGGAATGAGCAGTTCTTC.